The text below deals with one T cell receptor beta chain. The CDR3 has 15 residues. Germline CDR1 and CDR2: KGHSY and FQNENV. Trimming at V came to 0 bases and at J to 2 bases, leaving 4 bases not matched to a gene. With 60 Vbeta and 13 Jbeta primers, the PCR was carried out. Assay used: immunoSEQ multiplex PCR; TCRdb lists only in-frame clones, some missing. The sample has about 170,000 clones, roughly 70% seen once. The data originate from a study of cytomegalovirus exposure and HLA in healthy donors. For the study at large: Out of about 170 million T cells, an earlier analysis found some 120 million unique TCR beta sequences in total.

Specimen: PBMCs. The sequence came from a girl aged 10 to 17 in good health and CMV-seronegative. This chain links TRBV16 with TRBJ2-7, with 7 bases lining up with TRBD1. The CDR3 protein is CASSQSGTVPYEQYF. DNA for the CDR3: TGTGCCAGCAGCCAATCAGGGACAGTCCCCTACGAGCAGTACTTC.